This TCR beta chain was profiled in a study of post-analysis software for immune sequencing data. Study background: Recorded subtypes: relapsing-remitting, secondary progressive, progressive-relapsing; some patients unannotated. Study-wide points: In patients, TRBV5-6, TRBV5-1 and TRBV20-1 belonged to roughly 5 TRBV segments found more frequently than in controls.

As for this clonotype: As yet, its antigen is unknown.

The CDR3 is 16 amino acids. CDR1 and CDR2 (germline): LGHNA, YSLEER. J was trimmed by 2 bases and V by 3 bases; bases with no gene match: 9. TCR beta libraries were prepared from cDNA with unique molecular identifiers. The yield from roughly 1 to 10 million T cells was 500,000 or so cDNA molecules in total. TCRdb ran MiXCR on the PCR reads and lists one entry per CDR3 protein. The table lists fewer than 900,000 distinct CDR3 sequences, 35% to 55% of them singletons. Material: blood. The J gene is TRBJ1-1, the V gene TRBV4-3, with 7 bases lining up with TRBD1. The TCR was taken from a girl under 18 with multiple sclerosis. The CDR3 DNA reads as TGCGCCAGCAGCCAGGCCCACAGGGGACCTAACACTGAAGCTTTCTTT. It yields the protein CASSQAHRGPNTEAFF.